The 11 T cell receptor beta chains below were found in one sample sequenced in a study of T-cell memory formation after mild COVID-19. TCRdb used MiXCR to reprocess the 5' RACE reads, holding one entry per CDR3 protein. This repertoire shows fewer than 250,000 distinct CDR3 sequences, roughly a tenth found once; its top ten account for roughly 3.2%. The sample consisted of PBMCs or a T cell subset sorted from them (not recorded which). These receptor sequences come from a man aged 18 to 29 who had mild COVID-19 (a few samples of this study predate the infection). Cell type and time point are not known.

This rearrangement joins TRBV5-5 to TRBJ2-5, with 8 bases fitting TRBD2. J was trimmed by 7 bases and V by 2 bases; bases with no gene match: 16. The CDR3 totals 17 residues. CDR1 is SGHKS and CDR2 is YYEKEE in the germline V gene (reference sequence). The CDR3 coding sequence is TGTGCCAGCAGCTTTCGGGGGGGCTCTGGTCTCTGGGTGACCCAGTACTTC. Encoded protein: CASSFRGGSGLWVTQYF.

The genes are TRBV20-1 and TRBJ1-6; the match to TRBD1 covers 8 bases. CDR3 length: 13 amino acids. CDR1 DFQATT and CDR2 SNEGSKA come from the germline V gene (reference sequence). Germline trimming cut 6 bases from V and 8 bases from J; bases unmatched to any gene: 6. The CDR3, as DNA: TGCAGTGCGCCAAACAGGGGGGATTCACCCCTCCACTTT. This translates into CSAPNRGDSPLHF.

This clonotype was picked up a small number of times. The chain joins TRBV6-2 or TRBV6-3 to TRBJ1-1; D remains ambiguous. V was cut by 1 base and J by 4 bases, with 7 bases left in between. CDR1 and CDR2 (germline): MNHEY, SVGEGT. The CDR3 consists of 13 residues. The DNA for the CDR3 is TGTGCCAGCAGTTACTACAAGGGCACTGAAGCTTTCTTT. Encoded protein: CASSYYKGTEAFF.

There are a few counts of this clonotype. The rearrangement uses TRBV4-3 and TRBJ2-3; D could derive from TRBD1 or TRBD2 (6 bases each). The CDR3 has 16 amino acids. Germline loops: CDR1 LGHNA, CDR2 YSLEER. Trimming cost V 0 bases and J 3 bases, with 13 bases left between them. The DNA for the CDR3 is TGCGCCAGCAGCCAAGATAGGGGGGCCGGGACAGATACGCAGTATTTT. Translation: CASSQDRGAGTDTQYF.

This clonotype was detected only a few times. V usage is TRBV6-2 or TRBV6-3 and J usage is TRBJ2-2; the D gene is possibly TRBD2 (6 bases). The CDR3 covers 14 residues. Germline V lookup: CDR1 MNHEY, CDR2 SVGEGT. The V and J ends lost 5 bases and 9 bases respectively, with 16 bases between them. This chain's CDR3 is CASSDARRGRELFF. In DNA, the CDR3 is TGTGCCAGCAGTGACGCTCGGCGGGGTAGGGAGCTGTTTTTT.

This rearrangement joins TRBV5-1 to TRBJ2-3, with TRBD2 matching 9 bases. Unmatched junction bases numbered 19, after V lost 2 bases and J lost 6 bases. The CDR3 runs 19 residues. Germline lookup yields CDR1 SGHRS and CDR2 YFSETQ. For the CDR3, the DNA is TGCGCCAGCAGCTTCCAGGGGACTAGCTTTACCCCAAGGGCGGATACGCAGTATTTT. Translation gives CASSFQGTSFTPRADTQYF.

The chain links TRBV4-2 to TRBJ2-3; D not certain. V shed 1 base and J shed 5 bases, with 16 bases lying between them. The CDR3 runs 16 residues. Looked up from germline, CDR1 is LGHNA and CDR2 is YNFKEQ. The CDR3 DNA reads TGTGCCAGCAGCCAAGTGACGGCTAGTTTTATAGATACGCAGTATTTT. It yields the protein CASSQVTASFIDTQYF.

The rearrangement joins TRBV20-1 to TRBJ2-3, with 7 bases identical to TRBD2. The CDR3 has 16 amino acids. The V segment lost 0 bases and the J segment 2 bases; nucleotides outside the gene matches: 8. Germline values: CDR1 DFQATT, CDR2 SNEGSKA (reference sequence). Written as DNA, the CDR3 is TGCAGTGCTAGAGATCCGGCTAGCGGACTCACAGATACGCAGTATTTT. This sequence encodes CSARDPASGLTDTQYF.

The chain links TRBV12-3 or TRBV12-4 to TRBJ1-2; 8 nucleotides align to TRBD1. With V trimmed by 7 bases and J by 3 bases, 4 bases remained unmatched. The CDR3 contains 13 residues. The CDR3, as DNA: TGTGCCAGCACCCCGACAGGGGACTATGGCTACACCTTC. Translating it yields CASTPTGDYGYTF.

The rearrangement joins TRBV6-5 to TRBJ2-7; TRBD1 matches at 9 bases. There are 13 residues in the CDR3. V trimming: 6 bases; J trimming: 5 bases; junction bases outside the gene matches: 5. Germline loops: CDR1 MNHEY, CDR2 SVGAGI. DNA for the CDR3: TGTGCCAGCAGGCGGGGACAGGGTGACGAGCAGTACGTC. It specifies CASRRGQGDEQYV.

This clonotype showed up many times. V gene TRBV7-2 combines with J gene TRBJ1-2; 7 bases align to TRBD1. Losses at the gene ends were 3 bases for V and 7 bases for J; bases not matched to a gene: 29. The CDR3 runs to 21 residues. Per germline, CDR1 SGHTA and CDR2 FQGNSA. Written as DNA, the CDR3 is TGTGCCAGCAGCTTGGTTTCGTTGGGCAGATTTTTGACAGGGCCTGGGGGTGGCTACACCTTC. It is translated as CASSLVSLGRFLTGPGGGYTF.